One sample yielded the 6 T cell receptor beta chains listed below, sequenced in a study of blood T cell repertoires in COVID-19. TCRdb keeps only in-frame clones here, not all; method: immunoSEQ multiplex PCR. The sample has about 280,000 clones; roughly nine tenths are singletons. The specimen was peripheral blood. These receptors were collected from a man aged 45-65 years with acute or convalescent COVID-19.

The CDR3 DNA sequence: TGTGCCAGTAGTATAGAGCCAATCGGGGGTGATACGCAGTATTTT. Protein sequence: CASSIEPIGGDTQYF. The rearrangement joins TRBV19 to TRBJ2-3; a weak D match, TRBD2 (6 bases). Germline V gene lookup returns CDR1 LNHDA and CDR2 SQIVND (reference sequence). The V gene lost 0 bases and the J gene lost 6 bases, with 13 bases spanning the gap. The CDR3 extends over 15 amino acids.

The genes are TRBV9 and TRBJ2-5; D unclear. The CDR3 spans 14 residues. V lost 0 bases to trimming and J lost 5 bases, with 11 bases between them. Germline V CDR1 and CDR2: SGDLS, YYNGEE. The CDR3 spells CASSVAFRRETQYF. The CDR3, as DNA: TGTGCCAGCAGCGTAGCTTTCCGTCGGGAGACCCAGTACTTC.

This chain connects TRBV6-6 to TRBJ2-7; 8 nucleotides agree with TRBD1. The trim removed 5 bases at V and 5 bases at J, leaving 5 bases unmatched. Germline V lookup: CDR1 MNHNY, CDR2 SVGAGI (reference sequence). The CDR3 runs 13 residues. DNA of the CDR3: TGTGCCAGCAGTGGAAGGACAGGGCACGAGCAGTACTTC. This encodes CASSGRTGHEQYF.

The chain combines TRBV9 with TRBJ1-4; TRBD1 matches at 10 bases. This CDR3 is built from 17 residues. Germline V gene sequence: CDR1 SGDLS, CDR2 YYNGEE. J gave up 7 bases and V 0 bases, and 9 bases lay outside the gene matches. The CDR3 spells CASSVASRQGAAEKLFF. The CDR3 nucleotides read TGTGCCAGCAGCGTAGCATCCCGACAGGGGGCCGCTGAAAAACTGTTTTTT. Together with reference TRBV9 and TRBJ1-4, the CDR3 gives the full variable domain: DSGVTQTPKHLITATGQRVTLRCSPRSGDLSVYWYQQSLDQGLQFLIQYYNGEERAKGNILERFSAQQFPDLHSELNLSSLELGDSALYFCASSVASRQGAAEKLFFGSGTQLSVL.

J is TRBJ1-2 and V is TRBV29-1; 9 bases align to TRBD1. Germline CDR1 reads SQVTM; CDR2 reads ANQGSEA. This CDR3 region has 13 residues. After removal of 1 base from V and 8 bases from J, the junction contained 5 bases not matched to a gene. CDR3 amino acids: CSVEVTGGWGYTF. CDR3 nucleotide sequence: TGCAGCGTTGAAGTGACAGGGGGGTGGGGCTACACCTTC.

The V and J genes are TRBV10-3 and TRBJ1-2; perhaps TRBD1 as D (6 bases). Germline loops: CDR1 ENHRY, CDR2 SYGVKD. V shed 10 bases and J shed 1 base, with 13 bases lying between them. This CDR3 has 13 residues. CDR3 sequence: CATQRDNNYGYTF. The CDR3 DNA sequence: TGTGCCACACAGCGGGACAATAACTATGGCTACACCTTC.